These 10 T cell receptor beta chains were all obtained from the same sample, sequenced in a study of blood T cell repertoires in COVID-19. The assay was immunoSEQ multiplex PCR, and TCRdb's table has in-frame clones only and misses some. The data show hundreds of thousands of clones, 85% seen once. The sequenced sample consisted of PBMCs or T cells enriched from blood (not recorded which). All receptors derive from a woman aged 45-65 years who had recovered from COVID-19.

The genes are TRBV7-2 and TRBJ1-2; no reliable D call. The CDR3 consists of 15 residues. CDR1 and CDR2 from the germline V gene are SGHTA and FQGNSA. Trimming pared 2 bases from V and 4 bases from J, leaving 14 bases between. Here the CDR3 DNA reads TGTGCCAGCAGCTTATCTGTCTTACAGCCCTATGGCTACACCTTC. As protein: CASSLSVLQPYGYTF.

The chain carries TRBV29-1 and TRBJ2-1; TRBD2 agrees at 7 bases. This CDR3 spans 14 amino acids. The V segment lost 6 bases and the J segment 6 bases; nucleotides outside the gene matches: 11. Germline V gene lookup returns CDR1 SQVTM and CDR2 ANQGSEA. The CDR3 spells CSVSGRPLANEQFF. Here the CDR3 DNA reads TGCAGCGTATCCGGGAGGCCCCTCGCCAATGAGCAGTTCTTC.

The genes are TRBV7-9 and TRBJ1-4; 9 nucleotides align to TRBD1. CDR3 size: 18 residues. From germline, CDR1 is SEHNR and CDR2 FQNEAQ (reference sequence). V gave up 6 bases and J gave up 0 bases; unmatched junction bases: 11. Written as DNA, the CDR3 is TGTGCCAGCAGGTTACAGGGGGCGCGAAGAGCAACTAATGAAAAACTGTTTTTT. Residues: CASRLQGARRATNEKLFF.

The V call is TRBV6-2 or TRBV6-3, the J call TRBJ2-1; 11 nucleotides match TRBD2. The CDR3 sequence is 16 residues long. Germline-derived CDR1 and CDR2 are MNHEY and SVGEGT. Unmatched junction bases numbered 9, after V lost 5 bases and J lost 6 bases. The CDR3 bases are TGTGCCAGCAGTAATGTAGCGGGAGGGCCAATCAATGAGCAGTTCTTC. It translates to CASSNVAGGPINEQFF.

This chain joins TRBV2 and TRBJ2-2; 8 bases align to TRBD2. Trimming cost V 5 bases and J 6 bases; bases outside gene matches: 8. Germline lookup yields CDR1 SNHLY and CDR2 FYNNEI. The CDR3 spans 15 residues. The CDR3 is CASSPPSGRAGELFF. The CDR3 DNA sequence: TGTGCCAGCAGTCCCCCTAGCGGGCGGGCCGGGGAGCTGTTTTTT.

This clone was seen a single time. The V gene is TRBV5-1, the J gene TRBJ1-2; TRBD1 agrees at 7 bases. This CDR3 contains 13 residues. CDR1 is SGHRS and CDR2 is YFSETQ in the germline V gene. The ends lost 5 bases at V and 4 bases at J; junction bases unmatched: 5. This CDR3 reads CASSPGQIYGYTF. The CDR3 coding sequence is TGCGCCAGCAGTCCGGGACAGATCTATGGCTACACCTTC.

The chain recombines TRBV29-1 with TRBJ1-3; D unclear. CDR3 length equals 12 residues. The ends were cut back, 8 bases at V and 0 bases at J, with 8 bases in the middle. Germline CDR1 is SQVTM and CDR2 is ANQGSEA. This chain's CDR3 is CSSRDSGNTIYF. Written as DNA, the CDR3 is TGCAGCTCCCGGGACTCTGGAAACACCATATATTTT.

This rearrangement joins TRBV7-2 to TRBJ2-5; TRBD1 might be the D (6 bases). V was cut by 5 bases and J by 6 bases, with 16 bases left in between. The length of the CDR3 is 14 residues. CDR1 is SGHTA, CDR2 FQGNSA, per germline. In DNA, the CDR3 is TGTGCCAGCAGCCCTATTAAGGGGGTAAAGACCCAGTACTTC. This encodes CASSPIKGVKTQYF.

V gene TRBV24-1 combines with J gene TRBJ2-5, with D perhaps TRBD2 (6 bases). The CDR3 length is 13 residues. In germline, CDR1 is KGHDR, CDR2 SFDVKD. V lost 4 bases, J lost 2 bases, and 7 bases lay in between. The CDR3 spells CATSDGGQETQYF. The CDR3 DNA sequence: TGTGCCACCAGTGACGGGGGACAAGAGACCCAGTACTTC.

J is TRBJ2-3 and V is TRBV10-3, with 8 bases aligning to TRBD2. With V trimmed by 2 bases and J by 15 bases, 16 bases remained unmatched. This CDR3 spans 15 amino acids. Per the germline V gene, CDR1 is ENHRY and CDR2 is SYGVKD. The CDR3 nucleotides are TGTGCCATCAGTGAGATAAGCGGGGGCCCACAAGCACCTTATTTT. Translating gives CAISEISGGPQAPYF.